This TCR beta chain appears in the sequencing data of a study of cytomegalovirus exposure and HLA in healthy donors. Study-wide findings and caveats: Most of the CMV-associated TCR beta chains (in a later analysis) appeared to be HLA-restricted. In an earlier analysis, productive rearrangement rates for most beta V segments clustered near 90% or 30%.

13 Jbeta primers and 60 Vbeta primers were used for the PCR. The assay was immunoSEQ multiplex PCR, and TCRdb's table has in-frame clones only and misses some. With about 55,000 clones in the sample, the ten largest clones hold roughly 9.6%. Concerning this clone itself: Antigen: not known.

Germline trimming cut 0 bases from V and 10 bases from J; bases unmatched to any gene: 12. This CDR3 is built from 16 residues. The germline gives CDR1 LGHNA, CDR2 YSLEER. This receptor was identified in a man aged 50 to 60 in good health and CMV-seropositive. The sample was PBMCs. The V call is TRBV4-3, the J call TRBJ2-1, with 7 bases aligning to TRBD2. The CDR3 bases are TGCGCCAGCAGCCAAGATCGGGACTATCCCTTGGGGGAGCAGTTCTTC. Residues: CASSQDRDYPLGEQFF.